This T cell receptor (beta chain) was observed in a study of early T cells in non-severe SARS-CoV-2 infection. The V and J ends lost 2 bases and 5 bases, in that order; junction bases with no gene match: 0. This CDR3 has 12 residues. CDR1 and CDR2 from the germline V gene are MNHNY and SVGAGI (reference sequence). The sample holds a few counts of this clonotype. Its matching antigen is unknown. Study outcomes and limitations: VDJdb-based annotation leaned toward anti-spike CD8 responses and missed private and CD4 specificities.

As part of library construction, unique molecular identifiers were attached to individual cDNA molecules. From the 5' RACE reads, TCRdb called clonotypes with MiXCR, one entry per CDR3 protein. The data hold around 79,000 distinct CDR3 sequences, with about 11% observed a single time. The specimen comprised whole blood, sampled at baseline. The V call is TRBV6-6, the J call TRBJ2-7; 7 bases map to TRBD1. This TCR was recovered from an adult who was a healthcare worker with PCR-confirmed SARS-CoV-2 infection or an uninfected control (not recorded which). The CDR3 DNA is TGTGCCAGCAGTTACACAGGGGACGAGCAGTACTTC. Its translation: CASSYTGDEQYF.